This TCR beta chain came from a study of blood T cell repertoires in COVID-19. In the study overall: The samples span acute and convalescent COVID-19 from the United States, Italy and Spain.

Per the study methods: How many nucleated cells were present was estimated from reference gene primer amplification. Generated by immunoSEQ multiplex PCR, the TCRdb table keeps only in-frame clones and is missing some. The D gene and trimming were derived from the DNA, and the V and J assignments and clone size from that table. Of over 20,000 clones in the sample, 83% were seen once. Germline V gene sequence: CDR1 SGHRS, CDR2 YFSETQ. This CDR3 is built from 16 residues. With 3 bases removed from V and 3 bases from J, the gap between germline ends came to 18 bases. The sequenced sample was peripheral blood. This rearrangement joins TRBV5-1 to TRBJ2-5; perhaps TRBD2 as D (5 bases). This TCR was recovered from a man in his 70s with acute or convalescent COVID-19. CDR3 bases: TGCGCCAGCAGCTCCTTCGGAGGCAGTCCCGAAGAGACCCAGTACTTC. Its translation: CASSSFGGSPEETQYF.